A selection of T cell receptor beta chains follows, all from one sample in a study of CD8 T cells in ankylosing spondylitis. MiXCR was run by TCRdb on the 5' RACE reads, yielding one entry per CDR3 protein. The repertoire holds some 240,000 distinct CDR3 sequences, 7% to 8% seen once, with 11% to 15% in the top ten. The sequencing input was blood, either unsorted or a sorted T cell fraction (not recorded which). These receptors were taken from a male donor with ankylosing spondylitis. CDR3s include the opening cysteine and the closing phenylalanine or tryptophan. The order of the fields is J gene, D gene, V gene, clone size, CDR3 DNA, CDR3 protein. The D gene is left open where the match is weak. Only some rows state a clone size, as once, few, many or a class for expanded clones.

>TRBJ2-1|-|TRBV7-2|many
TGTGCCGGCTTGGCGGGACCGAACAATGAGCAGTTCTTC
CAGLAGPNNEQFF
>TRBJ2-5|-|TRBV20-1|many
TGCAGTGCTAGAGCCCCGCCAGAGACCCAGTACTTC
CSARAPPETQYF
>TRBJ1-6|-|TRBV12-3/TRBV12-4|many
TGTGCCAGCAGTTTTACTCTTAAACCTGGTTCACCCCTCCACTTT
CASSFTLKPGSPLHF
>TRBJ1-5|-|TRBV27|many
TGTGCCAGTGCAGGGCACGGTCAGCCCCAGCATTTT
CASAGHGQPQHF
>TRBJ1-3|-|TRBV6-5|few
TGTGCCAGCAGTTACTCGAGTGAAGGTAGCGGAAACACCATATATTTT
CASSYSSEGSGNTIYF
>TRBJ1-4|TRBD1|TRBV9|many
TGTGCCAGCAGCCCACAGGGGGATGAAAAACTGTTTTTT
CASSPQGDEKLFF
>TRBJ2-4|TRBD2|TRBV25-1|few
TGTGCCAGCAGGGGGGGACTAGCGGGAGCGAGGGTAGACATTCAGTACTTC
CASRGGLAGARVDIQYF
>TRBJ2-7|-|TRBV4-1|few
TGCGCCAGCAGCCAAGGACCAGCCGTCAAGAGGGTCTCCGAGCAGTACTTC
CASSQGPAVKRVSEQYF
>TRBJ2-7|TRBD1|TRBV5-1|-
TGCGCCAGCAGCTTTCGCCAGGGGGCCTACGAGCAGTACTTC
CASSFRQGAYEQYF
>TRBJ2-7|-|TRBV7-9|few
TGTGCCAGCAGCCCTGCGCGCGAGCAGTACTTC
CASSPAREQYF
>TRBJ1-3|-|TRBV7-9|many
TGTGCCAGCAGCCCCGGGACACCGGGAAACACCATATATTTT
CASSPGTPGNTIYF
>TRBJ1-2|-|TRBV6-5|many
TGTGCCAGCAGTTATGACACCGACAGTCGTCGGGGCTACACCTTC
CASSYDTDSRRGYTF
>TRBJ2-7|TRBD1|TRBV12-3/TRBV12-4|few
TGTGCCAGCAGTTTAGGGACAGGGCGACCCGAGCAGTACTTC
CASSLGTGRPEQYF
>TRBJ1-1|-|TRBV5-1|large
TGCGCCAGCAGCTCCTACGGAGGCACTGAAGCTTTCTTT
CASSSYGGTEAFF
>TRBJ2-1|-|TRBV12-3/TRBV12-4|many
TGTGCCAGCAGGTACGACAGTTTCAATGAGCAGTTCTTC
CASRYDSFNEQFF
>TRBJ1-1|-|TRBV4-1|-
TGCGCCAGCAGCCAAGGCCCGACTGAGGACACTGAAGCTTTCTTT
CASSQGPTEDTEAFF
>TRBJ1-2|-|TRBV3-1|-
TGTGCCACCACCCAAGACCCCCCAAGATTTGGAGGCTATGGCTACACCTTC
CATTQDPPRFGGYGYTF
>TRBJ1-1|-|TRBV7-9|many
TGTGCCAGCAGCTTAGTGGGGCACTCCGTGTGGGCTTTCTTT
CASSLVGHSVWAFF
>TRBJ2-2|TRBD2|TRBV5-6|many
TGTGCCAGCAGCTTAGGACTAGCGGGGGCCTACACCGGGGAGCTGTTTTTT
CASSLGLAGAYTGELFF
>TRBJ2-7|-|TRBV9|many
TGTGCCAGCAGCTCAAGACCGGCCGAGCAGTACTTC
CASSSRPAEQYF
>TRBJ2-1|-|TRBV5-1|many
TGCGCCAGCAGCTCCACAGGGTACGGGGAGCAGTTCTTC
CASSSTGYGEQFF
>TRBJ2-2|-|TRBV30|few
TGTGCCTGGAGTCGGCGGGGCGAGGCCGGGGAGCTGTTTTTT
CAWSRRGEAGELFF
>TRBJ2-7|-|TRBV4-2|many
TGTGCCAGCAGCCAAGATCCAGAAGGCTCCTACGAGCAGTACTTC
CASSQDPEGSYEQYF
>TRBJ2-7|TRBD1|TRBV5-5|-
TGTGCCAGCAGCAACGGACAGGGCCCCTACGAGCAGTACTTC
CASSNGQGPYEQYF
>TRBJ2-1|TRBD2|TRBV24-1|few
TGTGCCACCAGTGATTTAACGGGGGGGGAGAACAATGAGCAGTTCTTC
CATSDLTGGENNEQFF
>TRBJ1-2|TRBD1|TRBV6-1|many
TGTGCCAGCAGTGAAGGCAGGACAGGGGTTGCTGACACCTTC
CASSEGRTGVADTF
>TRBJ2-7|-|TRBV19|few
TGTGCCAGTAGTCCTGCGGAGCAGCCCGAGCAGTACTTC
CASSPAEQPEQYF
>TRBJ1-3|TRBD1|TRBV9|few
TGTGCCAGCAGCGTAGCCCGGGACAGTTCAAGCTCTGGAAACACCATATATTTT
CASSVARDSSSSGNTIYF
>TRBJ2-7|TRBD1|TRBV2|few
TGTGCCAGCAGGGACCACCCGGGACAGGGGGTCTACGAGCAGTACTTC
CASRDHPGQGVYEQYF
>TRBJ2-4|TRBD2|TRBV7-9|many
TGTGCCAGCAGTTACGGACTAGCGGAAAACATTCAGTACTTC
CASSYGLAENIQYF
>TRBJ1-3|-|TRBV12-3/TRBV12-4|many
TGTGCCAGCAGTTCCGGGGACGGAAACACCATATATTTT
CASSSGDGNTIYF
>TRBJ2-7|TRBD1|TRBV7-9|many
TGTGCCAGCAGCTTAGCGGGACAGCTCGAGCAGTACTTC
CASSLAGQLEQYF
>TRBJ2-3|TRBD2|TRBV29-1|many
TGCAGCATAAAGAGGACTAGCGGGAAGTCAGATACGCAGTATTTT
CSIKRTSGKSDTQYF
>TRBJ2-2|-|TRBV6-5|many
TGTGCCAGCAGTTACATGCGGAAGAACACCGGGGAGCTGTTTTTT
CASSYMRKNTGELFF
>TRBJ2-7|-|TRBV27|many
TGTGCCAGCAGTTTATCTCTGGGACGCGCCTACGAGCAGTACTTC
CASSLSLGRAYEQYF
>TRBJ2-5|-|TRBV20-1|-
TGCAGTGCTAGCCTCAATCGTGGGTACCAAGAGACCCAGTACTTC
CSASLNRGYQETQYF
>TRBJ1-5|TRBD1|TRBV7-9|few
TGTGCCAGCGGACAGGCGTATAGCAATCAGCCCCAGCATTTT
CASGQAYSNQPQHF
>TRBJ1-5|-|TRBV6-5|many
TGTGCCAGCAGTTACAAGGGCAGCAATCAGCCCCAGCATTTT
CASSYKGSNQPQHF
>TRBJ1-1|TRBD1|TRBV4-2|many
TGTGCCAGCAGGGACAGGTTAAGTAACACTGAAGCTTTCTTT
CASRDRLSNTEAFF
>TRBJ2-3|-|TRBV5-1|many
TGCGCCAGCAGCCGTACGTCAACAGGGACGAAAGTTACGCAGTATTTT
CASSRTSTGTKVTQYF
>TRBJ1-1|-|TRBV7-9|-
TGTGCCAGCAGCTTAGTAAGGGCCGACACTGAAGCTTTCTTT
CASSLVRADTEAFF
>TRBJ2-1|TRBD1|TRBV5-1|many
TGCGCCAGCAGCTCCCTCATTCTATTCGACAGGGACAATGAGCAGTTCTTC
CASSSLILFDRDNEQFF
>TRBJ2-1|-|TRBV24-1|many
TGTGCCACCAGACCGTCCTCAGGGCACAATGAGCAGTTCTTC
CATRPSSGHNEQFF
>TRBJ2-7|-|TRBV13|few
TGTGCCAGCTCGATCCCAAATCGCCACGAGCAGTACTTC
CASSIPNRHEQYF
>TRBJ1-2|-|TRBV20-1|many
TGCAGTGCTAGGGACCCCAAAGGGTTCGTCTATGGCTACACCTTC
CSARDPKGFVYGYTF
>TRBJ2-1|TRBD2|TRBV9|many
TGTGCCAGCAGCGTAGGAAGAGGGAGCGGGAGAAGCAGTGAGCAGTTCTTC
CASSVGRGSGRSSEQFF
>TRBJ2-7|TRBD2|TRBV7-2|many
TGTGCCAGCAGCTTTGGGATAGCGGGAGGCCGCTACGAGCAGTACTTC
CASSFGIAGGRYEQYF
>TRBJ2-3|TRBD2|TRBV20-1|-
TGCAGTGCTAGAGTGCACCTAGCGGGCACAGATACGCAGTATTTT
CSARVHLAGTDTQYF
>TRBJ1-2|TRBD1|TRBV29-1|many
TGCAGCGTTGAGGTACTGGGACAGGGGGCGCGCGGCGAAGGCTACACCTTC
CSVEVLGQGARGEGYTF
>TRBJ1-2|-|TRBV12-3/TRBV12-4|many
TGTGCCAGCAGTTTTTGGACCGGGCGGCACTATGGCTACACCTTC
CASSFWTGRHYGYTF
>TRBJ2-3|-|TRBV6-1|-
TGTGCCAGCAGTCCCCTCCTGGGAGCTAGCACAGATACGCAGTATTTT
CASSPLLGASTDTQYF
>TRBJ2-1|TRBD2|TRBV9|many
TGTGCCAGCAGCGGCACTAGCGGGGGAATCTTC
CASSGTSGGIF